Following are 9 T cell receptor beta chains from one sample sequenced in a study of PD-L1 blockade in urothelial cancer. Clones were read by immunoSEQ multiplex PCR, and TCRdb kept only the in-frame ones, dropping some. The sample includes more than 35,000 clones, 82% of them seen just once. The sequencing here drew on PBMCs, taken around atezolizumab (anti-PD-L1) treatment. These receptors all stem from a man aged 65 to 85 with urothelial cancer.

This clone was seen once. The rearrangement uses TRBV5-4 and TRBJ2-1; D is perhaps TRBD2 (5 bases). The CDR3 has 12 residues. Germline V gene lookup returns CDR1 SGHNT and CDR2 YYREEE (reference sequence). Trimming cost V 1 base and J 10 bases, with 9 bases left between them. The CDR3 sequence: CASSLLLGEQFF. CDR3 sequence (DNA): TGTGCCAGCAGCTTGTTACTAGGGGAGCAGTTCTTC.

This chain connects TRBV7-9 to TRBJ1-5, with D perhaps matching TRBD1 (6 bases). This CDR3 has 15 residues. V was cut by 5 bases and J by 2 bases, with 13 bases left in between. Germline V lookup: CDR1 SEHNR, CDR2 FQNEAQ (reference sequence). CDR3 DNA sequence: TGTGCCAGCAGCGGACGGGGGGCGGGCAATCAGCCCCAGCATTTT. It translates to CASSGRGAGNQPQHF.

CDR3 sequence: CASSWGRTGGADTQYF. CDR3 coding DNA: TGTGCCAGCAGCTGGGGCAGGACAGGGGGAGCAGATACGCAGTATTTT. The chain couples TRBV5-6 to TRBJ2-3, with 10 bases fitting TRBD1. This CDR3 has 16 amino acids. Germline V gene data show CDR1 as SGHDT and CDR2 as YYEEEE. Losses at the gene ends were 3 bases for V and 4 bases for J; bases not matched to a gene: 8.

The chain combines TRBV11-2 with TRBJ1-6, with no clear D. Germline assignment: CDR1 SGHAT and CDR2 FQNNGV. The V end was cut by 0 bases, the J end by 10 bases, with 7 bases between. The CDR3 covers 13 residues. CDR3 sequence reads: CASSLDGESPLHF. In DNA form, the CDR3 reads TGTGCCAGCAGCTTAGACGGGGAGTCACCCCTCCACTTT. The complete variable domain, with remaining parts taken from reference TRBV11-2 and TRBJ1-6, reads EAGVAQSPRYKIIEKRQSVAFWCNPISGHATLYWYQQILGQGPKLLIQFQNNGVVDDSQLPKDRFSAERLKGVDSTLKIQPAKLEDSAVYLCASSLDGESPLHFGNGTRLTVT.

The chain uses TRBV5-4 and TRBJ2-1, with TRBD2 matching over 11 bases. This CDR3 region has 16 residues. Germline CDR1 reads SGHNT; CDR2 reads YYREEE (reference sequence). The trim removed 4 bases at V and 7 bases at J, leaving 10 bases unmatched. The CDR3: CASSLPPGLAVNEQFF. The CDR3 DNA reads as TGTGCCAGCAGCCTTCCACCGGGACTAGCGGTTAATGAGCAGTTCTTC.

V usage is TRBV6-6 and J usage is TRBJ2-1; 11 bases map to TRBD1. Germline CDR1 reads MNHNY; CDR2 reads SVGAGI (reference sequence). V was pared by 2 bases and J by 5 bases, with 5 bases of the junction left unmatched. There are 16 residues in the CDR3. The CDR3 DNA reads as TGTGCCAGCAGTTACGGCGGGACAGGGGGTGACAATGAGCAGTTCTTC. It is translated as CASSYGGTGGDNEQFF.

The chain joins TRBV6-5 to TRBJ2-1; 7 bases agree with TRBD1. The CDR3 loop spans 15 amino acids. Looked up from germline, CDR1 is MNHEY and CDR2 is SVGAGI. V lost 5 bases, J lost 4 bases, and 8 bases stayed unmatched. CDR3: CASSKTSGQYNEQFF. The DNA of the CDR3 is TGTGCCAGCAGTAAAACGTCGGGACAGTACAATGAGCAGTTCTTC.

In its sample, this clone is medium-sized (0.01 to 0.1%). The chain recombines TRBV28 with TRBJ2-2; the D gene is possibly TRBD1 (6 bases). Between the trimmed V and J ends, which lost 6 bases and 6 bases, there was a span of 20 bases. The CDR3 is 16 amino acids. The germline V gene encodes CDR1 MDHEN and CDR2 SYDVKM. This chain's CDR3 is CASSTEGVGRAGELFF. CDR3 DNA sequence: TGTGCCAGCAGCACAGAGGGGGTGGGCAGGGCCGGGGAGCTGTTTTTT.

The V call is TRBV5-1, the J call TRBJ2-7; TRBD1 aligns across 9 bases. This CDR3 spans 17 amino acids. CDR1 is SGHRS and CDR2 is YFSETQ in the germline V gene. Unmatched junction bases numbered 16, after V lost 4 bases and J lost 5 bases. The CDR3 is CASSPGTGGPRGDEQYF. The CDR3 bases are TGCGCCAGCAGCCCGGGAACAGGGGGCCCCAGGGGCGACGAGCAGTACTTC.